Shown below are 20 T cell receptor beta chains from a single sample sequenced in a study of shared clonotypes between healthy human individuals. Repertoires were generated with immunoSEQ multiplex PCR, while TCRdb's copy carries only in-frame clones and drops some. The sample holds about 2.1 million clones, just under 95% seen once. Naive CD8 populations comprised CD45RO-negative cells positively selected for CCR7, excluding terminally differentiated effector memory CD45RA+ cells. Sequences were obtained from naive CD8+ T cells from PBMCs. The receptors shown here come from a young man in good health. Some clones in this sample may be carry-over from other donors' samples.

The V and J genes are TRBV28 and TRBJ2-1, with 8 bases that match TRBD2. This CDR3 region has 16 residues. V trimming: 6 bases; J trimming: 3 bases; junction bases outside the gene matches: 10. CDR1 MDHEN and CDR2 SYDVKM come from the germline V gene. The CDR3 reads CASRGAGLARYNEQFF. CDR3 in DNA: TGTGCCAGCAGGGGGGCTGGACTAGCCCGCTACAATGAGCAGTTCTTC.

The chain recombines TRBV9 with TRBJ1-5; a weak D match, TRBD1 (6 bases). This CDR3 is built from 15 residues. Trimming stripped 4 bases from V and 1 base from J, with 12 bases between. CDR1 SGDLS and CDR2 YYNGEE come from the germline V gene. CDR3 residues: CASSSRGASNQPQHF. For the CDR3, the DNA is TGTGCCAGCAGCTCCCGGGGGGCGAGCAATCAGCCCCAGCATTTT.

V and J are TRBV5-1 and TRBJ1-1; D is perhaps TRBD1 (6 bases). Germline V CDR1 and CDR2: SGHRS, YFSETQ. V lost 0 bases and J lost 5, with 17 bases in between. The CDR3 length is 16 residues. CDR3 bases: TGCGCCAGCAGCTTGGACAACAGGGAATTTCGGACTGAAGCTTTCTTT. Its translation: CASSLDNREFRTEAFF.

The V and J genes are TRBV2 and TRBJ2-7, with D unresolved. The CDR3 totals 13 residues. Trimming left V 0 bases short and J 3 bases short, with 6 bases between. The germline V gene encodes CDR1 SNHLY and CDR2 FYNNEI. CDR3 DNA sequence: TGTGCCAGCAGTGAAGCCCTGAGCTACGAGCAGTACTTC. Its translation: CASSEALSYEQYF.

This chain joins TRBV29-1 and TRBJ1-1; D gene unclear. CDR3 size: 13 residues. CDR1 and CDR2 (germline): SQVTM, ANQGSEA. V lost 7 bases, J lost 5 bases, and 17 bases lay in between. CDR3 in amino acids: CSDKGILGTEAFF. CDR3 bases: TGCAGCGATAAGGGAATTCTGGGAACTGAAGCTTTCTTT.

The rearrangement joins TRBV6-5 to TRBJ2-5; the D gene could be TRBD1 or TRBD2 (7 bases each). The CDR3 consists of 15 residues. CDR1 MNHEY and CDR2 SVGAGI come from the germline V gene. The V and J ends lost 10 bases and 4 bases respectively, with 22 bases between them. For the CDR3, the DNA is TGTGCCACTTCACTCCAGGGGGGGTTACGAGAGACCCAGTACTTC. Translating gives CATSLQGGLRETQYF.

V usage is TRBV5-6 and J usage is TRBJ2-7; D perhaps matches TRBD1 (5 bases). This CDR3 has 15 residues. V shed 0 bases and J shed 0 bases, with 10 bases lying between them. Germline V CDR1 and CDR2: SGHDT, YYEEEE. CDR3 amino acids: CASSLVQALSYEQYF. Here the CDR3 DNA reads TGTGCCAGCAGCTTGGTACAGGCCCTCTCCTACGAGCAGTACTTC.

This sequence joins TRBV7-6 and TRBJ2-7; TRBD1 or TRBD2 may be the D gene (6 bases each). Germline assignment: CDR1 SGHVS and CDR2 FNYEAQ. CDR3 length: 16 residues. With 6 bases removed from V and 2 bases from J, the gap between germline ends came to 20 bases. The CDR3 reads CASSKGGGQGTYEQYF. Here the CDR3 DNA reads TGTGCCAGCAGTAAAGGAGGAGGGCAGGGGACCTACGAGCAGTACTTC.

The V gene is TRBV28, the J gene TRBJ1-1; 8 nucleotides line up with TRBD1. The trim removed 5 bases at V and 4 bases at J, leaving 9 bases unmatched. Germline V gene sequence: CDR1 MDHEN, CDR2 SYDVKM. The CDR3 spans 15 residues. The CDR3 protein is CASSNIGDRITEAFF. DNA for the CDR3: TGTGCCAGCAGTAACATCGGGGACAGGATCACTGAAGCTTTCTTT. The entire variable domain, with the rest obtained from reference TRBV28 and TRBJ1-1, is as follows: DVKVTQSSRYLVKRTGEKVFLECVQDMDHENMFWYRQDPGLGLRLIYFSYDVKMKEKGDIPEGYSVSREKKERFSLILESASTNQTSMYLCASSNIGDRITEAFFGQGTRLTVV.

The table lists this clone with a count of one. This chain links TRBV4-1 with TRBJ1-4; weak D call: TRBD1 (5 bases). CDR3 length: 14 residues. CDR1 is MGHRA, CDR2 YSYEKL, per germline. V lost 4 bases, J lost 7 bases, and 13 bases lay in between. This chain's CDR3 is CASSPGPQGEKLFF. CDR3 DNA sequence: TGCGCCAGCAGCCCAGGGCCCCAGGGTGAAAAACTGTTTTTT.

The J gene is TRBJ2-2, the V gene TRBV5-1; 7 bases fit TRBD2. J gave up 6 bases and V 7 bases, and 9 bases lay outside the gene matches. The CDR3 runs 14 residues. Germline CDR1 is SGHRS and CDR2 is YFSETQ. The CDR3 nucleotides read TGCGCCAGCTGGCCGGCGGGAGCCCCCGGGGAGCTGTTTTTT. It is translated as CASWPAGAPGELFF.

This clone was observed once. The chain recombines TRBV27 with TRBJ2-7, with D maybe TRBD1 (6 bases). V was pared by 6 bases and J by 0 bases, with 12 bases between. Germline CDR1 MNHEY, CDR2 SMNVEV (reference sequence). The CDR3 runs 14 residues. The DNA of the CDR3 is TGTGCCAGCAGCATCAGGGGCAACTCCTACGAGCAGTACTTC. This encodes CASSIRGNSYEQYF.

The V call is TRBV5-1, the J call TRBJ2-3; TRBD1 aligns across 9 bases. V was pared by 4 bases and J by 1 base, with 4 bases of the junction left unmatched. Germline lookup yields CDR1 SGHRS and CDR2 YFSETQ. The CDR3 spans 15 residues. CDR3 in DNA: TGCGCCAGCAGCGACTGGGACAGGGGCACAGATACGCAGTATTTT. This sequence encodes CASSDWDRGTDTQYF.

The V call is TRBV15, the J call TRBJ2-5; D might be TRBD1 (7 bases). Germline V CDR1 and CDR2: LNHNV, YYDKDF (reference sequence). CDR3 size: 13 residues. Trimming left V 9 bases short and J 1 base short, with 12 bases between. The CDR3 nucleotides are TGTGCCACAGCAGGGGGGCTCCAAGAGACCCAGTACTTC. Protein sequence: CATAGGLQETQYF.

This sequence joins TRBV7-9 and TRBJ2-1; 7 bases fit TRBD2. From germline, CDR1 is SEHNR and CDR2 FQNEAQ (reference sequence). Trimming removed 5 bases from V and 3 bases from J; junction bases left unmatched: 7. This CDR3 spans 15 amino acids. In nucleotides, the CDR3 is TGTGCCAGCAGCCCCAGCACTAGCGACTACAATGAGCAGTTCTTC. Translating it yields CASSPSTSDYNEQFF.

The chain combines TRBV27 with TRBJ2-7; D is perhaps TRBD2 (6 bases). V was cut by 3 bases and J by 6 bases, with 15 bases left in between. The CDR3 is made up of 14 amino acids. Germline V gene sequence: CDR1 MNHEY, CDR2 SMNVEV (reference sequence). The CDR3 DNA sequence: TGTGCCAGCAGTTTTGTCGGAGGGCTAGGCGAGCAGTACTTC. This gives the protein CASSFVGGLGEQYF.

The gene calls are TRBV27 and TRBJ2-1; TRBD1 matches at 9 bases. V dropped 6 bases and J dropped 6; count of bases not matched to a gene: 12. This CDR3 region has 16 residues. Germline V lookup: CDR1 MNHEY, CDR2 SMNVEV (reference sequence). The CDR3 protein is CASRKTPGQGANEQFF. The CDR3 coding sequence is TGTGCCAGCAGGAAAACACCGGGACAGGGCGCCAATGAGCAGTTCTTC.

This clone was detected only once. V is TRBV2 and J is TRBJ2-1; TRBD1 aligns across 7 bases. Germline lookup yields CDR1 SNHLY and CDR2 FYNNEI. The CDR3 consists of 15 residues. V lost 4 bases, J lost 8 bases, and 11 bases stayed unmatched. DNA for the CDR3: TGTGCCAGCAGTGTTGGCAGGGGGTTTTTAGATGAGCAGTTCTTC. Protein sequence: CASSVGRGFLDEQFF.

The chain recombines TRBV4-3 with TRBJ2-1; TRBD2 matches 11 bases. Per the germline V gene, CDR1 is LGHNA and CDR2 is YSLEER. CDR3 size: 17 residues. After removal of 0 bases from V and 6 bases from J, the junction contained 7 bases not matched to a gene. The CDR3 DNA sequence: TGCGCCAGCAGCCAAGATTTAACTAGCGGGAGCGGCAATGAGCAGTTCTTC. Its protein product is CASSQDLTSGSGNEQFF.

The chain employs TRBV25-1 and TRBJ2-2; D uncertain. Trimming took off 11 bases at V and 3 bases at J, with 13 bases between the two ends. The CDR3 is made up of 13 amino acids. The germline gives CDR1 MGHDK, CDR2 SYGVNS. DNA of the CDR3: TGTGCCCTCCGACGGGCCGACACCGGGGAGCTGTTTTTT. This sequence encodes CALRRADTGELFF.